A selection of T cell receptor beta chains follows, all from one sample in a study of cytomegalovirus exposure and HLA in healthy donors. Repertoires were generated with immunoSEQ multiplex PCR, while TCRdb's copy carries only in-frame clones and drops some. This table holds 130,000 to 150,000 clones, about 79% found once. The material sequenced was PBMCs. All receptors derive from a woman aged 30 to 39 in good health and CMV-seronegative. CDR3s include the opening cysteine and the closing phenylalanine or tryptophan. D genes are given only for firm matches. A clone size is listed for some rows: how often the clone was seen (once, few, many), or a class if it is expanded.

D gene: -
clone size: -
J gene: TRBJ1-1
V gene: TRBV18
CDR3 protein: CASSLRGDTEAFF
CDR3 DNA: TGTGCCAGCTCACTCAGGGGAGACACTGAAGCTTTCTTT

D gene: TRBD2
clone size: -
J gene: TRBJ2-3
V gene: TRBV9
CDR3 protein: CASSLDPPGGRDTQYF
CDR3 DNA: TGTGCCAGCAGCCTCGATCCTCCGGGGGGGCGGGATACGCAGTATTTT

D gene: -
clone size: -
J gene: TRBJ1-6
V gene: TRBV6-5
CDR3 protein: CASSYDGGGNSPLHF
CDR3 DNA: TGTGCCAGCAGTTACGATGGCGGAGGAAATTCACCCCTCCACTTT

D gene: -
clone size: -
J gene: TRBJ1-1
V gene: TRBV4-1
CDR3 protein: CASSQDWGTGNTEAFF
CDR3 DNA: TGCGCCAGCAGCCAAGATTGGGGAACAGGGAACACTGAAGCTTTCTTT

D gene: TRBD1
clone size: few
J gene: TRBJ1-2
V gene: TRBV7-2
CDR3 protein: CASSLEGTGTVDYTF
CDR3 DNA: TGTGCCAGCAGCTTAGAAGGGACAGGGACGGTCGACTACACCTTC

D gene: TRBD1
clone size: -
J gene: TRBJ2-4
V gene: TRBV19
CDR3 protein: CASSGTGWIQYF
CDR3 DNA: TGTGCCAGTAGTGGGACAGGCTGGATTCAGTACTTC

D gene: -
clone size: once
J gene: TRBJ1-1
V gene: TRBV9
CDR3 protein: CASSVDQEGSTEAFF
CDR3 DNA: TGTGCCAGCAGCGTAGATCAGGAGGGGAGCACTGAAGCTTTCTTT

D gene: -
clone size: -
J gene: TRBJ1-6
V gene: TRBV27
CDR3 protein: CASKPGRTYNSPLHF
CDR3 DNA: TGTGCCAGCAAGCCAGGGAGGACCTATAATTCACCCCTCCACTTT

D gene: -
clone size: few
J gene: TRBJ1-5
V gene: TRBV6-5
CDR3 protein: CASSPRQSNQPQHF
CDR3 DNA: TGTGCCAGCAGTCCACGACAGAGCAATCAGCCCCAGCATTTT

D gene: TRBD1
clone size: once
J gene: TRBJ2-2
V gene: TRBV9
CDR3 protein: CASSVRGQASGELFF
CDR3 DNA: TGTGCCAGCAGCGTCCGTGGACAGGCGTCCGGGGAGCTGTTTTTT

D gene: -
clone size: -
J gene: TRBJ1-1
V gene: TRBV6-5
CDR3 protein: CASSYRPGGGWAFF
CDR3 DNA: TGTGCCAGCAGTTACCGGCCCGGGGGGGGCTGGGCTTTCTTT

D gene: TRBD1
clone size: -
J gene: TRBJ1-1
V gene: TRBV5-6
CDR3 protein: CASSFTDRPHTEAFF
CDR3 DNA: TGTGCCAGCAGCTTCACGGACAGGCCGCACACTGAAGCTTTCTTT